The clone carrying this T cell receptor beta chain occurred a few times. Via MiXCR, TCRdb re-called the RT-PCR reads, giving one row per CDR3 protein. Of more than 150,000 distinct CDR3 sequences listed, 41% were seen once; the top ten hold 33%. This specimen belongs to a study of patients and donors after allogeneic stem cell transplantation. CDR1 is SGHTA and CDR2 is FQGNSA in the germline V gene. This CDR3 is 14 amino acids long. With V trimmed by 5 bases and J by 2 bases, 4 bases remained unmatched. This sequence originates from a human donor who was either an allogeneic HSCT recipient or a stem cell or donor lymphocyte infusion donor (not recorded which). It is not recorded whose cells these are; they may come from a transplant donor. The gene calls are TRBV7-2 and TRBJ2-7; TRBD1 aligns across 9 bases. The sequenced sample consisted of blood, either unsorted or a sorted T cell fraction (not recorded which). The CDR3 is CASSRDRVAYEQYF. DNA for the CDR3: TGTGCCAGCAGCAGGGACAGGGTCGCCTACGAGCAGTACTTC.